The 25 T cell receptor beta chains given below trace back to one sample, sequenced in a study of blood T cell repertoires in COVID-19. Sequenced by immunoSEQ multiplex PCR; TCRdb stores in-frame clones only, minus some. In the table there are 150,000 to 190,000 clones, roughly 80% of which are singletons. Material for sequencing was peripheral blood. These receptors were taken from a man between 60 and 70 years old with acute or convalescent COVID-19.

The rearrangement uses TRBV9 and TRBJ2-3, with D tentatively TRBD2 (6 bases). Germline V gene lookup returns CDR1 SGDLS and CDR2 YYNGEE. V shed 0 bases and J shed 4 bases, with 6 bases lying between them. This CDR3 is built from 13 residues. This chain's CDR3 is CASSVGGADTQYF. CDR3 bases: TGTGCCAGCAGCGTAGGGGGGGCAGATACGCAGTATTTT. Full variable domain (missing parts from reference TRBV9 and TRBJ2-3): DSGVTQTPKHLITATGQRVTLRCSPRSGDLSVYWYQQSLDQGLQFLIQYYNGEERAKGNILERFSAQQFPDLHSELNLSSLELGDSALYFCASSVGGADTQYFGPGTRLTVL.

The chain combines TRBV28 with TRBJ1-2; D is undetermined. Per germline, CDR1 MDHEN and CDR2 SYDVKM. V lost 3 bases to trimming and J lost 4 bases, with 6 bases between them. The CDR3 contains 12 residues. DNA of the CDR3: TGTGCCAGCAGTTTGGGAGTCTATGGCTACACCTTC. Protein: CASSLGVYGYTF.

V is TRBV13 and J is TRBJ2-1, with 7 bases aligning to TRBD2. Per germline, CDR1 PRHDT and CDR2 FYEKMQ (reference sequence). The CDR3 consists of 17 residues. V lost 0 bases, J lost 3 bases, and 8 bases stayed unmatched. CDR3 region: CASSLGLGLAVYNEQFF. In DNA form, the CDR3 reads TGTGCCAGCAGCTTAGGCCTTGGGCTAGCGGTCTACAATGAGCAGTTCTTC.

CDR3 in amino acids: CASSQGQVNTGELFF. The CDR3 DNA sequence: TGCGCCAGCAGCCAAGGACAGGTAAACACCGGGGAGCTGTTTTTT. V usage is TRBV5-1 and J usage is TRBJ2-2, with 7 bases lining up with TRBD1. CDR1 is SGHRS and CDR2 is YFSETQ in the germline V gene. The CDR3 consists of 15 residues. Germline trimming cut 4 bases from V and 2 bases from J; bases unmatched to any gene: 5.

This clone is a singleton in its sample. The rearrangement links TRBV18 to TRBJ1-2; 8 nucleotides agree with TRBD1. V trimming: 3 bases; J trimming: 4 bases; junction bases outside the gene matches: 4. The V gene's germline CDR1 is KGHSH and CDR2 LQKENI. CDR3 length: 14 amino acids. CDR3 protein: CASSPGTGAYGYTF. The CDR3 nucleotides are TGTGCCAGCTCACCGGGGACAGGCGCCTATGGCTACACCTTC.

This chain uses TRBV5-1 with TRBJ2-7; TRBD1 matches 8 bases. The CDR3 spans 15 residues. Germline V gives CDR1 SGHRS, CDR2 YFSETQ. V lost 1 base, J lost 2 bases, and 5 bases stayed unmatched. The CDR3 sequence is CASSLRTGLAYEQYF. CDR3 nucleotides: TGCGCCAGCAGCTTGCGGACAGGGCTAGCCTACGAGCAGTACTTC. The whole variable domain, remainder taken from reference TRBV5-1 and TRBJ2-7, is KAGVTQTPRYLIKTRGQQVTLSCSPISGHRSVSWYQQTPGQGLQFLFEYFSETQRNKGNFPGRFSGRQFSNSRSEMNVSTLELGDSALYLCASSLRTGLAYEQYFGPGTRLTVT.

The chain links TRBV28 to TRBJ1-4; 10 positions agree with TRBD1. Germline assignment: CDR1 MDHEN and CDR2 SYDVKM. The CDR3 spans 17 residues. V trimming: 3 bases; J trimming: 5 bases; junction bases outside the gene matches: 9. For the CDR3, the DNA is TGTGCCAGCAGTTTGAAAGGGACAGGGGTCAGGAATGAAAAACTGTTTTTT. Its translation is CASSLKGTGVRNEKLFF.

This chain uses TRBV24-1 with TRBJ2-3, with a possible D match to TRBD1 (6 bases). The CDR3 has 17 residues. Germline CDR1 and CDR2: KGHDR and SFDVKD. V lost 3 bases, J lost 2 bases, and 17 bases lay in between. CDR3 bases: TGTGCCACCAGTGATCCCCGGGACAAGAAAACCACAGATACGCAGTATTTT. It is translated as CATSDPRDKKTTDTQYF.

In nucleotides, the CDR3 is TGTGCCAGCAGCCCAGGGTGGGGACTAGCTGTCGCCGGGGAGCTGTTTTTT. It encodes CASSPGWGLAVAGELFF. The V gene is TRBV9, the J gene TRBJ2-2; 9 bases fit TRBD2. The CDR3 is 17 amino acids. The junction had 13 bases not matched to a gene; V was cut back by 4 bases and J by 6 bases. Germline CDR1 SGDLS, CDR2 YYNGEE.

CDR3 residues: CASSVKAGPRETQYF. In DNA form, the CDR3 reads TGTGCCAGCTCAGTGAAAGCGGGGCCCAGGGAGACCCAGTACTTC. The chain is built from TRBV18 and TRBJ2-5, with TRBD2 identical over 7 bases. Germline assignment: CDR1 KGHSH and CDR2 LQKENI. Trimming cost V 5 bases and J 5 bases; bases outside gene matches: 11. There are 15 residues in the CDR3.

V usage is TRBV6-5 and J usage is TRBJ1-1; 7 bases agree with TRBD1. Germline-derived CDR1 and CDR2 are MNHEY and SVGAGI. The CDR3 contains 15 residues. The junction had 12 bases not matched to a gene; V was cut back by 8 bases and J by 3 bases. The CDR3 DNA follows: TGTGCCAGCGGACGCGGACAGGTGGCCCACACTGAAGCTTTCTTT. As protein: CASGRGQVAHTEAFF.

The genes are TRBV7-2 and TRBJ2-7; TRBD1 matches at 10 bases. Trimming took 5 bases from V and 5 from J; bases not matched to a gene: 6. In germline, CDR1 is SGHTA, CDR2 FQGNSA. The CDR3 has 14 amino acids. The CDR3 protein is CASSLGQGGNEQYF. CDR3 DNA: TGTGCCAGCAGCCTCGGACAGGGGGGGAACGAGCAGTACTTC.

V and J are TRBV19 and TRBJ2-7; 7 nucleotides line up with TRBD1. This CDR3 contains 12 residues. The germline CDR1 and CDR2 sequences are LNHDA and SQIVND (reference sequence). J was trimmed by 0 bases and V by 10 bases; bases with no gene match: 3. The CDR3 region is CATSGGSYEQYF. CDR3 in DNA: TGTGCCACCTCAGGGGGCTCCTACGAGCAGTACTTC.

V gene TRBV5-1 combines with J gene TRBJ2-3; D may be TRBD2 (5 bases). This CDR3 has 15 residues. Trimming shortened V by 2 bases and J by 5 bases, and 15 bases separated the two germline ends. The germline gives CDR1 SGHRS, CDR2 YFSETQ. CDR3 region: CASSFGGRALDTQYF. CDR3 bases: TGCGCCAGCAGCTTCGGAGGAAGGGCCTTAGATACGCAGTATTTT.

This sequence joins TRBV6-5 and TRBJ2-3; D may be TRBD2 (5 bases). This CDR3 has 14 amino acids. V lost 4 bases, J lost 1 base, and 9 bases lay in between. Germline CDR1 reads MNHEY; CDR2 reads SVGAGI. CDR3 DNA: TGTGCCAGCAGTTCGAGGACTCGCACAGATACGCAGTATTTT. It specifies CASSSRTRTDTQYF.

A single count supports this clone. This chain uses TRBV12-3 or TRBV12-4 with TRBJ1-6; D is uncertain. The CDR3 covers 13 residues. Trimming shortened V by 4 bases and J by 3 bases, and 4 bases separated the two germline ends. The CDR3 here is CASSSYYNSPLHF. CDR3 nucleotide sequence: TGTGCCAGCAGTTCCTACTATAATTCACCCCTCCACTTT.

The gene calls are TRBV7-2 and TRBJ2-7; 10 bases agree with TRBD1. This CDR3 comprises 16 residues. Germline CDR1 SGHTA, CDR2 FQGNSA. Trimming took 3 bases from V and 6 from J; bases not matched to a gene: 11. The CDR3 coding sequence is TGTGCCAGCAGCTTTGTTCGGGACAGGGGAGGAGGCGAGCAGTACTTC. Amino acids: CASSFVRDRGGGEQYF.

V is TRBV3-1 (or the pseudogene TRBV3-2) and J is TRBJ2-3, with 10 bases identical to TRBD2. Germline lookup yields CDR1 LGHDT and CDR2 YNNKEL (reference sequence). CDR3 length equals 14 residues. V lost 1 base to trimming and J lost 5 bases; unmatched junction nucleotides: 0. CDR3 coding DNA: TGTGCCAGCAGCCAAGGACTAGCGGGAGATACGCAGTATTTT. Amino acids: CASSQGLAGDTQYF.

This clone was counted between two and nine times. J is TRBJ1-1 and V is TRBV10-3, with 7 nucleotides matching TRBD1. CDR1 is ENHRY and CDR2 is SYGVKD in the germline V gene. This CDR3 has 11 amino acids. The V gene end was trimmed by 6 bases and the J gene end by 6 bases; junction bases not matched to a gene: 1. The CDR3 region has the DNA TGTGCCATCAGCGGACAGGCTGAAGCTTTCTTT. Protein sequence: CAISGQAEAFF.

This clone occurred a few times. The V call is TRBV28, the J call TRBJ2-7, with D perhaps TRBD1 (6 bases). Germline-derived CDR1 and CDR2 are MDHEN and SYDVKM. This CDR3 spans 13 amino acids. V lost 7 bases and J lost 2, with 12 bases in between. DNA of the CDR3: TGTGCCAGCACGCAACAGGGAACCTACGAGCAGTACTTC. This codes for CASTQQGTYEQYF.

This clone was counted once. CDR3 sequence reads: CASSRTGDHYEQYF. DNA of the CDR3: TGCGCCAGCAGCCGGACAGGGGACCACTACGAGCAGTACTTC. The chain carries TRBV5-1 and TRBJ2-7; 9 nucleotides agree with TRBD1. The CDR3 consists of 14 residues. Germline V gene data show CDR1 as SGHRS and CDR2 as YFSETQ. Trimming cost V 4 bases and J 3 bases; bases outside gene matches: 5.

This chain connects TRBV28 to TRBJ2-7; TRBD1 might be the D (6 bases). V lost 9 bases, J lost 2 bases, and 11 bases lay in between. This CDR3 comprises 12 residues. CDR1 is MDHEN, CDR2 SYDVKM, per germline. CDR3 amino acids: CASQGSTYEQYF. The CDR3, as DNA: TGTGCCAGTCAGGGGTCCACCTACGAGCAGTACTTC.

V is TRBV6-2 or TRBV6-3 and J is TRBJ2-7; TRBD2 is a possible D gene (6 bases). Looked up from germline, CDR1 is MNHEY and CDR2 is SVGEGT. The V end was cut by 5 bases, the J end by 5 bases, with 10 bases between. The CDR3 extends over 12 amino acids. The CDR3 sequence is CASSNRGNEQYF. CDR3 bases: TGTGCCAGCAGTAACCGGGGGAACGAGCAGTACTTC.

The chain joins TRBV11-3 to TRBJ2-7; no clear D. V was cut by 1 base and J by 5 bases, with 9 bases left in between. Germline V gives CDR1 SGHNT, CDR2 YENEEA. The CDR3 loop spans 13 amino acids. The CDR3 protein is CASSLAQFNEQYF. CDR3 sequence (DNA): TGTGCCAGCAGCTTAGCCCAGTTCAACGAGCAGTACTTC.

This clone was found a few times. This chain uses TRBV28 with TRBJ1-2; D is undetermined. The V and J ends lost 3 bases and 1 base respectively, with 6 bases between them. CDR3 length: 13 residues. Per the germline V gene, CDR1 is MDHEN and CDR2 is SYDVKM. CDR3 DNA: TGTGCCAGCAGTTTTGTCCGTAACTATGGCTACACCTTC. Translation: CASSFVRNYGYTF.